This T cell receptor (beta chain) was documented in a study of blood T cell repertoires in COVID-19. Looking at the study overall: The United States, Italy and Spain provided the acute and convalescent COVID-19 samples.

Germline V gene sequence: CDR1 MNHEY, CDR2 SMNVEV (reference sequence). The V segment lost 8 bases and the J segment 6 bases; nucleotides outside the gene matches: 4. CDR3 length: 13 amino acids. Data came from immunoSEQ multiplex PCR; TCRdb stores just in-frame clones and leaves some out. Of under 150,000 clones in the sample, around 79% were seen once. The clonotype comes from a woman between 45 and 65 years old who had recovered from COVID-19. Sequences were obtained from PBMCs or T cells enriched from blood (not recorded which). V gene TRBV27 combines with J gene TRBJ2-2, with TRBD2 matching over 9 bases. The CDR3 sequence: CASGTSYSGELFF. The DNA of the CDR3 is TGTGCCAGCGGGACTAGCTATTCCGGGGAGCTGTTTTTT.